The 22 T cell receptor beta chains reported below all come from one sample, sequenced in a study of T cells expressing NK-cell markers. Reprocessing the 5' RACE reads, TCRdb reports a single entry for every CDR3 protein and omits DNA. The ten top clones account for less than 4.5%, within a sample of 550,000 to 600,000 distinct CDR3 sequences. Sequencing used blood T cells: a sorted CD56 or NKG2C T cell subset, CD4+ or CD8+ T cells, or bulk PBMC T cells (not recorded which). The receptors were gathered from a young man in good health.

This rearrangement joins TRBV7-9 to TRBJ2-1; TCRdb's D gene call, TRBD2, goes unchecked for lack of DNA. Germline V gives CDR1 SEHNR, CDR2 FQNEAQ (reference sequence). CDR3 size: 21 residues. The CDR3 here is CASSSLEPQGGRENYYNEQFF.

V gene TRBV5-1 combines with J gene TRBJ2-1; as DNA is missing, the TRBD1 call by TCRdb cannot be tested. Germline V gene sequence: CDR1 SGHRS, CDR2 YFSETQ. The CDR3 totals 16 residues. This CDR3 is CASHPGHPSSYNEQFF. Full variable domain (missing parts from reference TRBV5-1 and TRBJ2-1): KAGVTQTPRYLIKTRGQQVTLSCSPISGHRSVSWYQQTPGQGLQFLFEYFSETQRNKGNFPGRFSGRQFSNSRSEMNVSTLELGDSALYLCASHPGHPSSYNEQFFGPGTRLTVL.

The rearrangement links TRBV7-8 to TRBJ1-5. The CDR3 is 15 amino acids. CDR1 SGHVS and CDR2 FQNEAQ come from the germline V gene. The CDR3 reads CASSLLDGLNQPQHF.

This sequence joins TRBV5-1 and TRBJ1-1; TCRdb's D gene call, TRBD1, goes unchecked for lack of DNA. This CDR3 contains 15 residues. The germline V gene has CDR1 SGHRS and CDR2 YFSETQ. The CDR3: CASSLMGGRNTEAFF.

The V gene is TRBV6-2 or TRBV6-3, the J gene TRBJ2-2; no DNA is available, so the TRBD2 call from TCRdb remains unchecked. Germline CDR1 is MNHEY and CDR2 is SVGEGT. CDR3 size: 15 residues. CDR3 protein: CASSRTSGSTGELFF.

The chain links TRBV20-1 to TRBJ2-7; TCRdb outputs TRBD2, but without DNA this stays unchecked. This CDR3 is 16 amino acids long. Looked up from germline, CDR1 is DFQATT and CDR2 is SNEGSKA (reference sequence). This CDR3 reads CSARDPPGLAGREQYF.

The V call is TRBV7-9, the J call TRBJ2-5; TCRdb reports TRBD1, a call that lacks DNA to check it against. Germline CDR1 reads SEHNR; CDR2 reads FQNEAQ (reference sequence). CDR3 size: 14 residues. The CDR3 sequence is CASSRQGAKETQYF.

This chain uses TRBV7-2 with TRBJ2-1; TCRdb's D call, TRBD2, is unchecked because there is no DNA. This CDR3 comprises 17 residues. The germline V gene encodes CDR1 SGHTA and CDR2 FQGNSA. The CDR3 here is CASSPGLGSGRHNEQFF.

CDR3 amino acids: CASSLAKGLLNTGELFF. This chain uses TRBV12-3 or TRBV12-4 with TRBJ2-2; TCRdb's assignment of TRBD2 cannot be checked, as there is no DNA. This CDR3 has 17 residues.

The V gene is TRBV29-1, the J gene TRBJ2-2; TCRdb names TRBD1, which stays unverified in the absence of DNA. Germline CDR1 and CDR2: SQVTM and ANQGSEA. The CDR3 runs to 16 residues. The CDR3 sequence is CSVEGTGGGLAGELFF.

The CDR3 loop is CASSLLWPTSGVTGELFF. V is TRBV11-2 and J is TRBJ2-2; the D gene TCRdb calls, TRBD2, cannot be checked with no DNA. Germline V CDR1 and CDR2: SGHAT, FQNNGV. CDR3 length: 18 residues.

The chain recombines TRBV15 with TRBJ2-5; TCRdb proposes TRBD2, but this gene call is untestable without DNA. The germline V gene has CDR1 LNHNV and CDR2 YYDKDF (reference sequence). This CDR3 has 14 amino acids. The CDR3 sequence is CATSRGGTSWTQYF.

The chain employs TRBV5-1 and TRBJ2-5; TCRdb indicates TRBD1, and absent DNA this call remains unverified. Germline loops: CDR1 SGHRS, CDR2 YFSETQ. The CDR3 consists of 15 residues. CDR3 protein: CASSLNQGRQETQYF.

The V gene is TRBV4-1, the J gene TRBJ2-1; checking the TCRdb D call of TRBD2 is not possible without DNA. CDR3 length: 17 residues. Germline V lookup: CDR1 MGHRA, CDR2 YSYEKL. CDR3 sequence reads: CASSQGSGTSGSDEQFF.

The V and J genes are TRBV5-1 and TRBJ2-2; TCRdb selects TRBD1, and the lack of DNA leaves this call unchecked. Per the germline V gene, CDR1 is SGHRS and CDR2 is YFSETQ. There are 14 residues in the CDR3. The CDR3 loop is CASSGADRTGELFF. Full variable domain (remainder filled in from reference TRBV5-1 and TRBJ2-2): KAGVTQTPRYLIKTRGQQVTLSCSPISGHRSVSWYQQTPGQGLQFLFEYFSETQRNKGNFPGRFSGRQFSNSRSEMNVSTLELGDSALYLCASSGADRTGELFFGEGSRLTVL.

The chain recombines TRBV11-2 with TRBJ2-2; TCRdb lists TRBD1, though no DNA is available to test this call. The CDR3 has 17 residues. In germline, CDR1 is SGHAT, CDR2 FQNNGV. This chain's CDR3 is CASSLDSETRNTGELFF.

The chain recombines TRBV15 with TRBJ2-1; the TCRdb call, TRBD1, lacks DNA for checking. CDR3 length: 15 amino acids. CDR1 is LNHNV and CDR2 is YYDKDF in the germline V gene (reference sequence). The CDR3 sequence is CATSRVGTGSNEQFF.

This sequence joins TRBV19 and TRBJ2-1; TCRdb indicates TRBD1, and absent DNA this call remains unverified. Looked up from germline, CDR1 is LNHDA and CDR2 is SQIVND (reference sequence). The CDR3 is 14 residues long. CDR3: CASSKGQLTNEQFF.

The V call is TRBV6-2 or TRBV6-3, the J call TRBJ1-5; the TCRdb D gene call, TRBD1, has no DNA to confirm it. The germline CDR1 and CDR2 sequences are MNHEY and SVGEGT. CDR3 size: 22 residues. CDR3 residues: CASFGPPRGAEVGAYSNQPQHF.

This sequence joins TRBV10-1 and TRBJ2-2; TCRdb designates TRBD2, a call that cannot be tested without DNA. Germline lookup yields CDR1 WNHNN and CDR2 SYGVQD (reference sequence). The CDR3 length is 15 residues. CDR3 amino acids: CASRQGLDNTGELFF.

This rearrangement joins TRBV6-2 or TRBV6-3 to TRBJ2-7; TCRdb lists TRBD1, though no DNA is available to test this call. The CDR3 contains 13 residues. CDR1 is MNHEY and CDR2 is SVGEGT in the germline V gene. CDR3 residues: CASRSPRWDEQYF.

The gene calls are TRBV12-3 or TRBV12-4 and TRBJ1-2; TCRdb designates TRBD1, a call that cannot be tested without DNA. The CDR3 sequence is 12 residues long. The CDR3 spells CASRTTGNGYTF.